The subject of this entry is one T cell receptor beta chain. Its antigen is not identified. The data stem from a study of T cell responses to AZD1222 COVID-19 vaccine. Study-level points and caveats: Clonal diversity was possibly underestimated, and the donors were mostly white British, with more females. Spike regions recognized by vaccine-associated CD4 TCRs spanned the protein, led by 160-218 and 743-854. Increases in Spike-specific TCR breadth and depth were seen after two AZD1222 doses.

Some clones are missing from TCRdb's copy, which holds only in-frame ones; the method was immunoSEQ multiplex PCR. This sample has about 81,000 clones; approximately 85% occur once, and the top ten carry roughly 3.6%. The sequence came from an adult who received the AZD1222 COVID-19 vaccine. Sequenced here: peripheral blood, sampled 28 days after the second AZD1222 dose.

The CDR3 sequence is CASSPERNSPLHF. CDR3 DNA sequence: TGTGCCAGTAGCCCTGAGCGCAATTCACCCCTCCACTTT. The rearrangement joins TRBV19 to TRBJ1-6; D remains unclear. Germline V gives CDR1 LNHDA, CDR2 SQIVND (reference sequence). V shed 6 bases and J shed 7 bases, with 10 bases lying between them. This CDR3 is built from 13 residues.